The clone carrying this T cell receptor (beta chain) was detected a few times. Its antigen remains unknown. The read is 3 residues too short to cover the CDR3 end, so that end is filled in from the germline J gene. These data are taken from a study of T cell clonality in common variable immunodeficiency. Study results and limitations: Common variable immunodeficiency TCR beta sequences reportedly had fewer deletions and N-nucleotide insertions.

Donors gave 5 to 8 ml heparinized peripheral whole blood. The germline CDR1 and CDR2 sequences are SGHNT and YENEEA. Trimming took off 3 bases at V and 7 bases at J, with 10 bases between the two ends. This CDR3 is built from 13 residues. Measured with immunoSEQ multiplex PCR; TCRdb has only the in-frame clones, and not every one. The data show fewer than 40,000 clones, with none appearing a single time. The sequenced sample was peripheral blood mononuclear cells. The TCR was taken from a human donor with common variable immunodeficiency. V is TRBV11-3 and J is TRBJ2-1; a weak D match, TRBD1 (6 bases). The part of the CDR3 DNA that was read is TGTGCCAGCAGCTTGGTCAGGGGTAATGAG. Protein: CASSLVRGNE. The full-length CDR3 reads as CASSLVRGNEQFF.